These T cell receptor beta chains were read from a single sample in a study of T cells in tuberculosis. The method was immunoSEQ multiplex PCR; TCRdb's version includes in-frame clones alone and lacks a portion of them. The sample includes over 40,000 clones, nearly 95% seen only once; the top ten take approximately 7.9%. Sequencing was performed on PBMCs. These receptors were obtained from a donor aged 10-29 years with latent tuberculosis or without tuberculosis infection. Both conserved end residues are part of each CDR3.

V gene	J gene	CDR3 protein
TRBV7-8	TRBJ2-1	CASSLFPPGLAGVGSYNEQFF
TRBV5-6	TRBJ2-4	CASTFTWTGAKNIQYF
TRBV25-1	TRBJ1-1	CASSDAGANTEAFF
TRBV5-6	TRBJ1-1	CASSPGTGFSNTEAFF
TRBV6-4	TRBJ1-5	CASSVAGESQPQHF
TRBV7-2	TRBJ2-2	CASSFPRPTPNTGELFF
TRBV10-3	TRBJ2-1	CAISGRQGASGGPSYNEQFF
TRBV6-6	TRBJ1-1	CASRPTGGYTEAFF
TRBV6-1	TRBJ1-2	CAGRKRGGRSGYTF
TRBV5-1	TRBJ2-1	CASSLEGLAGEQFF
TRBV2	TRBJ1-4	CASRGTGTNEKLFF
TRBV27	TRBJ2-3	CASSSSPLPSGRGTDTQYF
TRBV6-1	TRBJ1-1	CASSPGTVGTEAFF
TRBV19	TRBJ1-5	CASSSRTGNNQPQHF
TRBV10-3	TRBJ1-1	CAIGPGEQAFF
TRBV29-1	TRBJ1-5	CSVYEGDSNQPQHF
TRBV18	TRBJ2-1	CASFRDNSGNEQFF
TRBV5-6	TRBJ1-5	CASSSMASNQPQHF
TRBV19	TRBJ1-2	CASSIGWAGNGYTF
TRBV9	TRBJ2-1	CASSVADFPYNEQFF
TRBV4-1	TRBJ2-1	CASSQVGTAGSSYNEQFF
TRBV19	TRBJ2-7	CASSINTAYEQYF
TRBV6-5	TRBJ2-1	CASSIAGLTYNEQFF
TRBV19	TRBJ2-1	CASSIDIDGSSYNEQFF
TRBV6-4	TRBJ2-1	CASSDSSGSYNEQFF
TRBV30	TRBJ2-1	CAWRSGTLQFF
TRBV29-1	TRBJ2-5	CSVSFWEGGETQYF
TRBV10-2	TRBJ2-7	CASSVIGLSYEQYF
TRBV19	TRBJ1-1	CASTLDWGTEAFF
TRBV19	TRBJ2-3	CASSPLAPSTDTQYF
TRBV13	TRBJ2-1	CASSFTEVVSAEQFF
TRBV19	TRBJ2-2	CASSFGQGLGELFF
TRBV4-1	TRBJ2-3	CASSQADRTDTQYF
TRBV30	TRBJ2-7	CAWKTGLAGGEQYF
TRBV11-2	TRBJ2-5	CASSLGRAGVFETQYF
TRBV6-1	TRBJ2-7	CASSVLAGGSSFYEQYF
TRBV27	TRBJ2-2	CASWRETNTGELFF
TRBV6-1	TRBJ2-5	CASSERVLASPPDF
TRBV6-5	TRBJ1-5	CASSPTGPSNQPQHF
TRBV6-1	TRBJ2-2	CASRAGTTFTGELFF
TRBV2	TRBJ2-1	CASFTAPREGEQFF
TRBV6-4	TRBJ2-2	CASSDVAIAGTGELFF
TRBV29-1	TRBJ1-1	CSVEIQVGYTEAFF
TRBV19	TRBJ1-1	CASSSGAGRTLNTEAFF
TRBV4-1	TRBJ1-2	CASSQSGIAYGYTF